This T cell receptor (beta chain) was identified during a study of Graves' ophthalmopathy and Graves' hyperthyroidism. On the study more broadly: The collection of peripheral blood took place at initial diagnosis, before any treatment.

V lost 6 bases and J 15 bases, leaving 12 bases between the germline ends. Per germline, CDR1 MNHEY and CDR2 SVGEGT. The CDR3 consists of 10 residues. Donors with ophthalmopathy: moderate-to-severe activity, CAS ≥3, NOSPECS ≥4, duration under 3 months. This clonotype has a count of ten or more. No antigen is known for it. RNA transcripts were the template, and TCR beta CDR3 regions were amplified from them. After a first-round RT-PCR with HTBI primers, a second-round multiplex PCR was run. TCRdb called the multiplex PCR reads again in MiXCR, with one record for every CDR3 protein. The data contain 170,000 or so distinct CDR3 sequences, approximately 38% of them singletons. Study outcomes and limitations: The model flagged ophthalmopathy progression at 55% to 71% sensitivity and 72.22% specificity.

The chain links TRBV6-2 or TRBV6-3 to TRBJ1-5; D is unclear. The source of this sequence is a woman between 40 and 50 years old with Graves' ophthalmopathy. Sequenced input: peripheral blood. This CDR3 is CASRDQPTHF. The CDR3 bases are TGTGCCAGCAGGGACCAACCCACGCATTTT.